This T cell receptor beta chain is from a study of T cell repertoires in cytomegalovirus infection. Overall study context: Shared public TCR beta signatures pointed to both CMV infection and a matching HLA type.

TCRdb itself ran the reads through MiXCR, one entry per CDR3 protein. Of hundreds of thousands of distinct CDR3 sequences listed, over 20% are singletons. The CDR3 is 16 residues long. V trimming: 4 bases; J trimming: 1 base; junction bases outside the gene matches: 7. Study-wide results and limits: Carriage of CMV together with the relevant HLA was identifiable through cumulative public TCR beta family frequency.

A note on this clonotype: The antigen is not known.

This chain links TRBV23-1 with TRBJ2-7; 10 bases match TRBD1. TRBV23-1 is reported as an ORF; its role is uncertain. What was sequenced was CD8+ T cells from PBMCs. This TCR was recovered from a human donor in good health (CMV status not recorded). Some clones in this sample may be carry-over from other donors' samples. CDR3 in amino acids: CASSPLDRGESYEQYF. Here the CDR3 DNA reads TGCGCCAGCAGTCCTTTGGACAGGGGGGAATCCTACGAGCAGTACTTC.